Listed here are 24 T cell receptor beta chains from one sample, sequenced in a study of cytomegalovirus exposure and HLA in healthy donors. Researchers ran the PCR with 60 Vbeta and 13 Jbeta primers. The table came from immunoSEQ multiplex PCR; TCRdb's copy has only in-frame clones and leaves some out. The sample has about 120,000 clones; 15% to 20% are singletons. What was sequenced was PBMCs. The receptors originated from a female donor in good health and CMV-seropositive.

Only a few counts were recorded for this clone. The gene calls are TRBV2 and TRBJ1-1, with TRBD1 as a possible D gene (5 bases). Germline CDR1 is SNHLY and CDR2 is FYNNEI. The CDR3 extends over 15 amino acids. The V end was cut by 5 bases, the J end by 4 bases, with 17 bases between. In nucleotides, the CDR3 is TGTGCCAGCAGTCAGTCCGCACAGGCGGTCACTGAAGCTTTCTTT. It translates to CASSQSAQAVTEAFF.

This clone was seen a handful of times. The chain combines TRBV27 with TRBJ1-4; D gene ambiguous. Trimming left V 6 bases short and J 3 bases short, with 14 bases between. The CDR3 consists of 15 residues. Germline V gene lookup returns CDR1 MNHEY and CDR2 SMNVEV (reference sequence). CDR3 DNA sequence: TGTGCCAGCAGCGGCCTTGACGCGGCTAATGAAAAACTGTTTTTT. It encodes CASSGLDAANEKLFF.

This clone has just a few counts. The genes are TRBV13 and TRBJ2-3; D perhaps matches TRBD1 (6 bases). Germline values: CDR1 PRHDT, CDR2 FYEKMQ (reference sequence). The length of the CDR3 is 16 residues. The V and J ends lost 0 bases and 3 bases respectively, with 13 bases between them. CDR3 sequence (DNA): TGTGCCAGCAGCTTAGGACTAGTCAGGGGTACAGATACGCAGTATTTT. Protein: CASSLGLVRGTDTQYF.

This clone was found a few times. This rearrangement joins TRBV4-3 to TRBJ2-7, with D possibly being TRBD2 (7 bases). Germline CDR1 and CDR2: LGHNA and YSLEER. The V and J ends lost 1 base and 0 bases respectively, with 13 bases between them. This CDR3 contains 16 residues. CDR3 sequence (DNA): TGCGCCAGCAGCCAAGGAGGGGGGGAGAGCTCCTACGAGCAGTACTTC. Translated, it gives CASSQGGGESSYEQYF.

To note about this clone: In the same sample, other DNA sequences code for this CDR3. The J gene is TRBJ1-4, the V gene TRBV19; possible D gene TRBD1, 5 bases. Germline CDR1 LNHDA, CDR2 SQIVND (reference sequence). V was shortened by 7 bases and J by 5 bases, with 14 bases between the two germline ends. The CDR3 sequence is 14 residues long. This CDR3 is CASTGGARNEKLFF. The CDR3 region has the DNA TGTGCCAGTACGGGCGGGGCGCGGAATGAAAAACTGTTTTTT.

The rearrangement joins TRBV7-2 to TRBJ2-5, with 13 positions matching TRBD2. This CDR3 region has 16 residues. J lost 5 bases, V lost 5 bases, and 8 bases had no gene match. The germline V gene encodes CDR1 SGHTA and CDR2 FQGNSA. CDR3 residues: CASSKGLAGDWETQYF. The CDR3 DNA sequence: TGTGCCAGCAGCAAAGGACTAGCGGGAGATTGGGAGACCCAGTACTTC.

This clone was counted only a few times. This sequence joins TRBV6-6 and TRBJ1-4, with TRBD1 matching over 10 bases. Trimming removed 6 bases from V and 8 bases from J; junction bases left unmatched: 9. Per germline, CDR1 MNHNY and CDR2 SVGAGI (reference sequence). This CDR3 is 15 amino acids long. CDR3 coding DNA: TGTGCCAGCAGATTATCCGGGACAGGGGACGAAAAACTGTTTTTT. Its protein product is CASRLSGTGDEKLFF.

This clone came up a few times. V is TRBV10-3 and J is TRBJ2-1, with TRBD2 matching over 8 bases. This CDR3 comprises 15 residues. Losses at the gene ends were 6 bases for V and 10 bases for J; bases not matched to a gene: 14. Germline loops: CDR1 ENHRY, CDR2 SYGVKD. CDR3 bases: TGTGCCATCAGCTACGCGGGGGGCCCCTTATTGGAGCAGTTCTTC. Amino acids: CAISYAGGPLLEQFF.

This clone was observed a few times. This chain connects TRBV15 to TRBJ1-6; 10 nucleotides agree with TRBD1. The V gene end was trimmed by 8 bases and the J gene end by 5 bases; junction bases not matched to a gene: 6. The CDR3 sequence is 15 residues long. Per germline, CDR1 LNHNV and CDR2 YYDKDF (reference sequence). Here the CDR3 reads CATRKGTGDNSPLHF. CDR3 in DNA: TGTGCCACCCGAAAAGGGACAGGGGATAATTCACCCCTCCACTTT.

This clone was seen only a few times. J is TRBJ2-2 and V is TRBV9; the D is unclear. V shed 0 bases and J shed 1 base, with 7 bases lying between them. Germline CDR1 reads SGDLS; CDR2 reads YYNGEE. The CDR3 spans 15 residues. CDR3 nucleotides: TGTGCCAGCAGCGTAGCGGTCCAGAACACCGGGGAGCTGTTTTTT. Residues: CASSVAVQNTGELFF. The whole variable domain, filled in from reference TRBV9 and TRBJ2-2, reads DSGVTQTPKHLITATGQRVTLRCSPRSGDLSVYWYQQSLDQGLQFLIQYYNGEERAKGNILERFSAQQFPDLHSELNLSSLELGDSALYFCASSVAVQNTGELFFGEGSRLTVL.

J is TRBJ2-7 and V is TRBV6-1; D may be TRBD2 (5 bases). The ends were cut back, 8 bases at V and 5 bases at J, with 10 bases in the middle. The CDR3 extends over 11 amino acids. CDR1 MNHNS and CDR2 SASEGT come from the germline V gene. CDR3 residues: CASVGVHEQYF. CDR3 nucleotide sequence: TGTGCCAGCGTCGGGGTTCACGAGCAGTACTTC.

The CDR3, as DNA: TGTGCCAGCAGCTTCAGGACAGGGTTCTACGAGCAGTACTTC. Translating gives CASSFRTGFYEQYF. The rearrangement links TRBV5-8 to TRBJ2-7, with 8 bases matching TRBD1. This CDR3 is 14 amino acids long. The V and J ends lost 2 bases and 3 bases, in that order; junction bases with no gene match: 4. Germline V gives CDR1 SGHTS, CDR2 YDEGEE.

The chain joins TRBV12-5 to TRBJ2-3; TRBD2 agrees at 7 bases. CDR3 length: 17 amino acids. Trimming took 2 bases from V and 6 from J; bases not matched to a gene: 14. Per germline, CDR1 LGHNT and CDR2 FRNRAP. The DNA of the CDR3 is TGTGCTAGTGGTTTGACTCTGGGTAAATCGCGGGAGGATACGCAGTATTTT. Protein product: CASGLTLGKSREDTQYF.

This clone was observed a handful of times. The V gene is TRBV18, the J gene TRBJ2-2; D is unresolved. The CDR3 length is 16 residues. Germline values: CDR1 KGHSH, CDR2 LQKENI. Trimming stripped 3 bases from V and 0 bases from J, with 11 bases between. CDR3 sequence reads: CASSPAQASNTGELFF. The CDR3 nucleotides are TGTGCCAGCTCACCCGCTCAGGCTTCGAACACCGGGGAGCTGTTTTTT.

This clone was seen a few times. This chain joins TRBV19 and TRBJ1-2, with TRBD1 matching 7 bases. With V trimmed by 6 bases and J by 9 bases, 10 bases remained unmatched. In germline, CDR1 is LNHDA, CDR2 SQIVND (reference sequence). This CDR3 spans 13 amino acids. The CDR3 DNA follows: TGTGCCAGTAGAGATGACAGGGCGGGAAGCTACACCTTC. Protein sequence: CASRDDRAGSYTF.

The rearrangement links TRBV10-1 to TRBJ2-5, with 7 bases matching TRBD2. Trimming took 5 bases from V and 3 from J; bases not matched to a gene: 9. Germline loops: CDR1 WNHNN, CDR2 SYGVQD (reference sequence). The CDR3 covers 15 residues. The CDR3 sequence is CASSYAGVKKETQYF. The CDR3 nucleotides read TGCGCCAGCAGTTATGCGGGAGTTAAAAAAGAGACCCAGTACTTC.

The CDR3 region is CASSFPHGQGGLPGNTIYF. The CDR3 coding sequence is TGTGCCAGCAGCTTTCCTCATGGACAGGGGGGTCTTCCTGGAAACACCATATATTTT. The V gene is TRBV7-9, the J gene TRBJ1-3; 10 bases line up with TRBD1. The length of the CDR3 is 19 residues. Per the germline V gene, CDR1 is SEHNR and CDR2 is FQNEAQ (reference sequence). V lost 3 bases and J lost 2; bases outside the gene matches: 13.

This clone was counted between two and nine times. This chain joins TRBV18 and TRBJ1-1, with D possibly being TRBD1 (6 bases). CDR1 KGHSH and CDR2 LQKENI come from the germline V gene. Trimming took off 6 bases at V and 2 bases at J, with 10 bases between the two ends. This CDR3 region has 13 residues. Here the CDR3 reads CASSGTLNTEAFF. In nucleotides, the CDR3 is TGTGCCAGCTCCGGGACACTTAACACTGAAGCTTTCTTT.

For the CDR3, the DNA is TGTGCCACCCCGAACCCTATGACACCCGGGACTAGCGGGGAAAGCTCCTACGAGCAGTACTTC. Translated, it gives CATPNPMTPGTSGESSYEQYF. The chain couples TRBV15 to TRBJ2-7; 13 nucleotides match TRBD2. The junction had 22 bases not matched to a gene; V was cut back by 8 bases and J by 0 bases. The CDR3 sequence is 21 residues long. Germline V gene data show CDR1 as LNHNV and CDR2 as YYDKDF (reference sequence). Using reference TRBV15 and TRBJ2-7 for the parts outside the CDR3, the full variable domain is DAMVIQNPRYQVTQFGKPVTLSCSQTLNHNVMYWYQQKSSQAPKLLFHYYDKDFNNEADTPDNFQSRRPNTSFCFLDIRSPGLGDTAMYLCATPNPMTPGTSGESSYEQYFGPGTRLTVT.

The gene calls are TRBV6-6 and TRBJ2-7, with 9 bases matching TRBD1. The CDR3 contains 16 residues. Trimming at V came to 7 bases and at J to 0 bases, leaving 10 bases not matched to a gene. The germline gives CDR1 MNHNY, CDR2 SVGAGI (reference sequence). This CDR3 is CASTNSGTGSSYEQYF. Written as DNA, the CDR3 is TGTGCCAGCACCAACTCCGGGACAGGGAGCTCCTACGAGCAGTACTTC.

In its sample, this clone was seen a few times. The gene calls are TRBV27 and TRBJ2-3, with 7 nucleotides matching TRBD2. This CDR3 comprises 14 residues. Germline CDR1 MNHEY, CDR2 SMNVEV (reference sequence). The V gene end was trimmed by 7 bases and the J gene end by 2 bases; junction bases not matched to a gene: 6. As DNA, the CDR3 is TGTGCCAGCACACCGGCGGGAGTCACAGATACGCAGTATTTT. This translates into CASTPAGVTDTQYF.

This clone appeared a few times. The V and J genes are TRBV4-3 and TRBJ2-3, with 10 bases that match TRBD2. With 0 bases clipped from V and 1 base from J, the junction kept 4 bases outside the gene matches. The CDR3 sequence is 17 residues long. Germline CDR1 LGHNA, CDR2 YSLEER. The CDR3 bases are TGCGCCAGCAGCCAAGATATCACTAGCGGGGGCACAGATACGCAGTATTTT. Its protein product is CASSQDITSGGTDTQYF.

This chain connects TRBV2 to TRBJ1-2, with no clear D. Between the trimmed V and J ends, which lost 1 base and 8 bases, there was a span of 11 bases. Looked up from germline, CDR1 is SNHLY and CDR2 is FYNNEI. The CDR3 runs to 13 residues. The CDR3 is CASSEVGSWGYTF. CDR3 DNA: TGTGCCAGCAGTGAAGTTGGCAGTTGGGGCTACACCTTC.

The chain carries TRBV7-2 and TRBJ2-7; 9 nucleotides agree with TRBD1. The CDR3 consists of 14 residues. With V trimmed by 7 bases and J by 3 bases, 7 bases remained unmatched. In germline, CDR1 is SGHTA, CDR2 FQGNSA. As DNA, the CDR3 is TGTGCCAGCACAAAACAGGGGGCAAGCTACGAGCAGTACTTC. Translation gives CASTKQGASYEQYF.